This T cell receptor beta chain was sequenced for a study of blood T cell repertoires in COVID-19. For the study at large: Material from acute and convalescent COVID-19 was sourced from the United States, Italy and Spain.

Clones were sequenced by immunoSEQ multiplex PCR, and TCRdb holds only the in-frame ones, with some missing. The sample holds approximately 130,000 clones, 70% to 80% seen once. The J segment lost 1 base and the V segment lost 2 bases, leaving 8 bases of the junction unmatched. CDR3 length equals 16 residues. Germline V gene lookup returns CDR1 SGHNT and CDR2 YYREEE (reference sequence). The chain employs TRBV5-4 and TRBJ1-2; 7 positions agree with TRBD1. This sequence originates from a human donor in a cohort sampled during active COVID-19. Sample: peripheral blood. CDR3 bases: TGTGCCAGCAGCTTACTGGGGACAGCAAATAACTATGGCTACACCTTC. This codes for CASSLLGTANNYGYTF.